These 19 T cell receptor beta chains originate from one sample sequenced in a study of cytomegalovirus exposure and HLA in healthy donors. It was with 60 Vbeta and 13 Jbeta primers that the PCR ran. The repertoire was sequenced with immunoSEQ multiplex PCR; TCRdb's copy has only in-frame clones and lacks some. The profile shows some 87,000 clones, roughly 80% of them singletons. Sequencing input: PBMCs. The receptors come from a man aged 45-60 years in good health and CMV-seropositive.

The chain recombines TRBV2 with TRBJ2-3; 11 positions match TRBD2. The germline CDR1 and CDR2 sequences are SNHLY and FYNNEI. The trim removed 6 bases at V and 1 base at J, leaving 3 bases unmatched. This CDR3 comprises 15 residues. CDR3 protein: CASSETSGGTDTQYF. For the CDR3, the DNA is TGTGCCAGCAGCGAGACTAGCGGGGGCACAGATACGCAGTATTTT.

The rearrangement joins TRBV29-1 to TRBJ1-1, with TRBD1 as a possible D gene (5 bases). Trimming pared 7 bases from V and 0 bases from J, leaving 12 bases between. The CDR3 has 13 residues. CDR1 SQVTM and CDR2 ANQGSEA come from the germline V gene. CDR3 nucleotide sequence: TGCAGCGGATTGACAGTGATGAACACTGAAGCTTTCTTT. As protein: CSGLTVMNTEAFF.

This clone was detected only once. V gene TRBV19 combines with J gene TRBJ1-2, with TRBD1 matching over 9 bases. The CDR3 covers 14 residues. Germline CDR1 and CDR2: LNHDA and SQIVND (reference sequence). V was clipped by 6 bases and J by 1 base; unmatched bases: 3. This CDR3 is CASSKGQGNYGYTF. The CDR3 region has the DNA TGTGCCAGTAGCAAGGGACAGGGTAACTATGGCTACACCTTC.

The chain uses TRBV5-1 and TRBJ2-1; TRBD2 agrees at 8 bases. Trimming took 1 base from V and 1 from J; bases not matched to a gene: 1. The CDR3 loop spans 15 amino acids. Germline V lookup: CDR1 SGHRS, CDR2 YFSETQ. The CDR3, as DNA: TGCGCCAGCAGCTTGACTAGCGGATCCTACAATGAGCAGTTCTTC. Its translation: CASSLTSGSYNEQFF.

The chain recombines TRBV19 with TRBJ1-6; 11 nucleotides agree with TRBD1. CDR3 size: 17 residues. Germline V lookup: CDR1 LNHDA, CDR2 SQIVND (reference sequence). After removal of 5 bases from V and 7 bases from J, the junction contained 10 bases not matched to a gene. The CDR3 reads CASSDTGTGGYNSPLHF. CDR3 DNA: TGTGCCAGTAGTGACACCGGGACAGGGGGTTACAATTCACCCCTCCACTTT.

The J gene is TRBJ1-2, the V gene TRBV28; D perhaps matches TRBD1 (5 bases). Per germline, CDR1 MDHEN and CDR2 SYDVKM. Trimming pared 2 bases from V and 3 bases from J, leaving 13 bases between. The CDR3 has 15 residues. The CDR3 nucleotides are TGTGCCAGCAGTTTAACGATGGGGGGAGACTATGGCTACACCTTC. It encodes CASSLTMGGDYGYTF.

The gene calls are TRBV7-3 and TRBJ2-7, with 8 bases aligning to TRBD2. The germline V gene has CDR1 SGHTA and CDR2 FQGTGA. This CDR3 is 17 amino acids long. With 5 bases clipped from V and 6 bases from J, the junction kept 18 bases outside the gene matches. The CDR3 is CASSQKLPGLGMREQYF. The CDR3 coding sequence is TGTGCCAGCAGCCAGAAACTGCCGGGACTAGGCATGCGCGAGCAGTACTTC.

This clone is a singleton in its sample. The V gene is TRBV7-2, the J gene TRBJ2-2, with 8 nucleotides matching TRBD1. This CDR3 region has 15 residues. The V segment lost 5 bases and the J segment 2 bases; nucleotides outside the gene matches: 4. Germline assignment: CDR1 SGHTA and CDR2 FQGNSA. As DNA, the CDR3 is TGTGCCAGCAGCCCAGGACAGGGAAACACCGGGGAGCTGTTTTTT. Its protein is CASSPGQGNTGELFF.

This sequence joins TRBV30 and TRBJ1-1; TRBD1 is a possible D gene (6 bases). The germline V gene encodes CDR1 GTSNPN and CDR2 SVGIG (reference sequence). The germline V and J ends were trimmed by 3 bases and 4 bases, with 18 bases remaining between them. The CDR3 spans 15 residues. CDR3 amino acids: CAWRHNREMGTEAFF. The CDR3 DNA reads TGTGCCTGGAGGCATAACAGGGAGATGGGCACTGAAGCTTTCTTT.

V gene TRBV5-1 combines with J gene TRBJ2-7; 7 nucleotides match TRBD1. Per the germline V gene, CDR1 is SGHRS and CDR2 is YFSETQ. The CDR3 runs to 14 residues. J gave up 3 bases and V 0 bases, and 3 bases lay outside the gene matches. In nucleotides, the CDR3 is TGCGCCAGCAGCTTGGCCTCAGGGGGCTACGAGCAGTACTTC. The encoded protein is CASSLASGGYEQYF.

There are a few counts of this clone. This chain uses TRBV5-6 with TRBJ1-5, with 7 bases aligning to TRBD1. In germline, CDR1 is SGHDT, CDR2 YYEEEE. The V gene end was trimmed by 4 bases and the J gene end by 5 bases; junction bases not matched to a gene: 9. The CDR3 sequence is 15 residues long. The CDR3 here is CASSRGDSLDQPQHF. The DNA for the CDR3 is TGTGCCAGCAGCCGTGGGGACAGCCTGGATCAGCCCCAGCATTTT.

In its sample, this clone was seen a few times. At one of its ends the junction is not consistent with the germline gene, which may arise from a read error. V and J are TRBV7-9 and TRBJ1-5; the D gene is possibly TRBD1 (6 bases). The CDR3 is 15 residues long. Germline assignment: CDR1 SEHNR and CDR2 FQNEAQ (reference sequence). CDR3 nucleotide sequence: TGCGCCAGCAGCCAAGATGGGACAAATAATCAGCCCCAGCATTTT. Translation: CASSQDGTNNQPQHF.

The chain couples TRBV7-2 to TRBJ1-6; D perhaps matches TRBD1 (5 bases). From germline, CDR1 is SGHTA and CDR2 FQGNSA. Trimming took off 1 base at V and 7 bases at J, with 8 bases between the two ends. This CDR3 has 14 amino acids. CDR3 amino acids: CASSLGGDNSPLHF. In DNA form, the CDR3 reads TGTGCCAGCAGCTTAGGGGGGGACAATTCACCCCTCCACTTT. The whole variable domain, remainder taken from reference TRBV7-2 and TRBJ1-6, is GAGVSQSPSNKVTEKGKDVELRCDPISGHTALYWYRQSLGQGLEFLIYFQGNSAPDKSGLPSDRFSAERTGGSVSTLTIQRTQQEDSAVYLCASSLGGDNSPLHFGNGTRLTVT.

This rearrangement joins TRBV27 to TRBJ1-6; D ambiguous. V gave up 6 bases and J gave up 7 bases, with 10 bases separating them. Germline V gene lookup returns CDR1 MNHEY and CDR2 SMNVEV (reference sequence). The CDR3 length is 13 residues. CDR3 in DNA: TGTGCCAGCAGCATAAGTACAAATTCACCCCTCCACTTT. Its protein is CASSISTNSPLHF.

This clone showed up just once. The chain carries TRBV5-5 and TRBJ2-4, with 7 bases that match TRBD1. The CDR3 is 14 residues long. Germline V gene sequence: CDR1 SGHKS, CDR2 YYEKEE (reference sequence). The J segment lost 8 bases and the V segment lost 0 bases, leaving 5 bases of the junction unmatched. CDR3: CASSLALGGYIQYF. The CDR3 nucleotides are TGTGCCAGCAGCTTGGCCTTAGGGGGCTACATTCAGTACTTC.

The chain recombines TRBV7-2 with TRBJ2-3; 10 bases align to TRBD2. The V segment lost 5 bases and the J segment 6 bases; nucleotides outside the gene matches: 14. The CDR3 sequence is 17 residues long. CDR1 and CDR2 from the germline V gene are SGHTA and FQGNSA. In DNA form, the CDR3 reads TGTGCCAGCAGCCTGCGGGGGGGTAGCGGGGGGAGGGATACGCAGTATTTT. Its translation is CASSLRGGSGGRDTQYF.

The CDR3 is CASSEPRGGYYEQYF. As DNA, the CDR3 is TGTGCCAGCAGTGAACCCCGGGGAGGGTACTACGAGCAGTACTTC. This rearrangement joins TRBV6-1 to TRBJ2-7; 7 bases are shared with TRBD2. This CDR3 is 15 amino acids long. The junction had 7 bases not matched to a gene; V was cut back by 2 bases and J by 3 bases. Germline values: CDR1 MNHNS, CDR2 SASEGT.

The chain uses TRBV7-2 and TRBJ1-5; D call uncertain. Trimming removed 2 bases at V and 2 bases at J, with 7 bases between. The V gene's germline CDR1 is SGHTA and CDR2 FQGNSA. The CDR3 consists of 14 residues. The CDR3, as DNA: TGTGCCAGCAGCTTAAACTTTGGCAATCAGCCCCAGCATTTT. Encoded protein: CASSLNFGNQPQHF.

The chain carries TRBV27 and TRBJ1-5; no reliable D call. Trimming left V 4 bases short and J 4 bases short, with 8 bases between. Germline V CDR1 and CDR2: MNHEY, SMNVEV (reference sequence). This CDR3 is built from 13 residues. In DNA, the CDR3 is TGTGCCAGCAGTTCGGGTAGGAATCAGCCCCAGCATTTT. Translated, it gives CASSSGRNQPQHF.